This record concerns one T cell receptor beta chain sequence. The target of this receptor is not known. This sample was taken from a study of cytomegalovirus exposure and HLA in healthy donors (dated by TCRdb to about 2017). Concerning the study at large: An earlier analysis of approximately 550 of the donors reported more than 250 Gb of sequence data and around 120 million unique TCR beta sequences from 150 million to 200 million T cells. In a later genetic analysis, genome-wide SNP genotypes for about three fifths of the 666 donors were used, and that subset was treated as a discovery cohort. An earlier analysis of some 500 of the donors applied high-throughput TCR beta sequencing to assess whether each TCR beta V gene segment acted as functional or pseudogenic. Of the roughly 400 genotyped donors, approximately 80% were placed in the genetic ancestry cluster associated with self-reported Caucasian donors. In addition to the first cohort of about 650 subjects, a separate validation cohort of approximately 110 different subjects was used. Every repertoire in the discovery cohort had been generated on one and the same sequencing platform. Among some 410 genotyped donors of the cohort, an average of approximately 240,000 unique TCR beta nucleotide sequences were sequenced per donor, around 20% of them non-productive. About 320 gigabases of sequencing data and 78 million or so unique TCR sequences were included in an early release covering several hundred HLA-typed donors. A later analysis re-analyzed previously published TCR beta repertoires from 666 donors and added high-resolution HLA genotyping to study TCR occurrence patterns. Roughly 5 DR-DQ haplotypes were handled as single units for association and clustering, since linkage in the cohort was strong. The study profiled the T cell repertoires of approximately 700 subjects by immunosequencing and related them to cytomegalovirus serostatus. The study combined high-throughput TCR immunosequencing, statistical association of individual TCRs with disease status, and machine learning to predict cytomegalovirus infection status. HLA typing covered class I and class II loci at four-digit resolution. The study was designed to test whether signatures of past pathogen exposure could be identified by cataloging public T cell receptors. Alongside the repertoire data, information on donor age, sex, ethnicity and CMV serostatus was compiled. Typing coverage differed by locus: A, B, C, DRB1 and DQB1 were typed in about 620-640 donors, DQA1 in 522, DPA1 in around 580, and DPB1 in 472. The later analysis used no new phenotypic data to find candidate immune exposures, relying instead on TCR beta sequences and their occurrence across donors.

The cohort consisted of 650 to 850 healthy bone marrow donors. At the time of sampling, all cohort members were nominally healthy, though unrecorded immune exposures were likely present. The donor was CMV seronegative and was included in the group of several hundred seronegative cohort members. Every donor gave a peripheral blood sample, and the peripheral blood mononuclear cells from that sample were used for TCR beta sequencing. Genomic DNA extraction from the blood cell samples was performed with the Qiagen DNeasy Blood Extraction Kit. V is clipped by 4 bases and J by 4 bases, and the sequence between their germline boundaries is 14 bases long. Via the germline V gene, CDR1 is SGDLS and CDR2 YYNGEE. Its CDR3 holds 14 amino acids, cysteine through phenylalanine. Just the 42-base CDR3 DNA is kept, in frame starting at base 1. Library prep was done by the immunoSEQ multiplex PCR assay. A mixture of 60 forward primers for TCR Vbeta segments and 13 reverse primers for TCR Jbeta segments was used in the multiplex PCR. A multiplex PCR assay on genomic DNA amplified the CDR3 region of rearranged TCR beta genes. The Illumina HiSeq System was used to sequence the amplified TCR beta libraries as 87-base-pair reads. The published analysis was carried out like this. A later analysis counted 75 million to 100 million unique TCR beta chains across the 550 to 800 repertoires, and some 11 million of these chains were shared by at least two donors. To remove PCR and sequencing errors, raw reads were error-corrected and collapsed into unique sequences using a nearest-neighbor algorithm that merged closely related sequences. Alignment of CDR3 sequences to IMGT reference sequences was used to assign V, D and J gene segments. For a sequence to be retained, at least a six-nucleotide match to both a V gene segment and a J gene segment was required. A rearrangement counted as productive if the CDR3 had no stop codons and remained in frame with V and J, and every other rearrangement counted as non-productive. Following IMGT convention, CDR3 was defined as the stretch from the second conserved V-encoded cysteine up to the conserved J-encoded phenylalanine. The earlier analysis of a few hundred of the donors excluded sequences that lacked an unambiguous match to a single V gene segment. An earlier analysis of roughly 590 of the donors called V segments functional above 56.7% productive rearrangements and segregating when the between-donor standard deviation exceeded 5%. A statistical classification framework was built for diagnosing cytomegalovirus status from the catalog of TCR beta chain sequences. V and J gene assignment, in a later analysis, came from comparing TCR nucleotide sequences with IMGT/GENE-DB human TR gene sequences. A later analysis assigned CDR3 sequences and most-parsimonious VDJ recombination scenarios with the TCRdist pipeline. In a later analysis, each TCR beta chain was defined by its CDR3 amino acid sequence together with its V-gene family, and reads without a unique V-gene family were excluded. To address suspected cross-contamination and a sequencing artifact, a later analysis removed a few hundred highly shared, low-generation-probability nucleotide sequences. For each public chain, a later analysis derived a clonal expansion index from normalized ranks of inferred template counts within each repertoire. In a later analysis, generation probabilities were computed with a VDJ recombination model fitted to out-of-frame rearrangements, and the resulting probabilities were checked against IGoR. A later analysis scored TCR-TCR, TCR-HLA and TCR-CMV co-occurrence with hypergeometric tests, applying a repertoire-size bias correction to TCR pairs. In a later analysis, false discovery rates were estimated by permuting HLA or CMV assignments 20 times. In a later analysis, co-occurring TCRs were grouped using DBSCAN, with TCRdist sequence similarity added in when clustering inside HLA-allele-positive subsets. For co-occurrence clustering, repertoires with fewer than 30,000 or more than 120,000 public chains were excluded, along with roughly 5 repertoires with anomalous nucleotide sharing. Held by TCRdb, this immuneACCESS table contains in-frame sequences only and omits some clones. Under half of the omission traces to an unresolved V gene where checked; the cause of the rest is unknown. Clone size and V and J calls were adopted from that table, with D and trimming inferred from the DNA. The table for this sample lists about 42,000 clones. Together, the top ten hold 1% to 1.5% of the sample.

The research as a whole found: When HLA alleles, especially DR and DQ, strongly co-occurred, attributing TCR associations to individual alleles was difficult. The cohort was sequenced for TCR beta chains only, and without alpha or paired-chain data the features that could be detected were limited. In a later analysis, the rate of TCR association differed among HLA loci, with DRB1 alleles having the most associated TCRs and HLA-C alleles having the fewest. According to the authors, the approach could potentially be generalized to other disease states and immunological phenotypes. An association between a missense DCLRE1C variant and V-gene and J-gene trimming of TCR beta chains was found in a later genetic analysis and replicated in an independent cohort. According to a later analysis, most CMV-associated TCR beta chains appeared to be HLA-restricted, and the HLA associations seemed to be driven largely by CMV exposure. CMV serostatus was the only immune exposure information available for the cohort. A total of 150 to 200 TCR beta chains were listed by the study as associated with cytomegalovirus. Most TCR sequences were observed very rarely across donors, whereas some public TCRs were present in many individuals. Because HLA typing was missing for some donors at each locus, association tests included only the typed subset. In vitro tests confirmed that three of the cytomegalovirus-associated TCR beta chains recognize cytomegalovirus antigens. Correlated functional status among segregating V segments might be attributable to linkage disequilibrium, but an unknown experimental factor could not be ruled out. The classifier was reported to diagnose cytomegalovirus status with high specificity and sensitivity in both the original cohort and the validation cohort. Compared with the approximately 720-donor mean, donors in an Asian-associated ancestry cluster had fewer N-insertions in productive TCRs, according to a later genetic analysis. Over 15 rarely observed V segments, including chromosome 9 orphons, were excluded from the earlier analysis of approximately 500 of the donors because counts were too low. A later analysis associated approximately 17,000 TCR beta sequences with specific HLA alleles at a false discovery rate of 0.05. Compared with equally common non-associated chains, HLA-associated TCR beta chains in a later analysis were more clonally expanded and had lower generation probabilities. A further reported finding was that TCR beta sequences accurately predicted the HLA-A and HLA-B alleles for most subjects in the first cohort. Because the 87-base-pair reads could not distinguish some IMGT-functional V segments, including TRBV6-2 and TRBV6-3, those segments were excluded. In an earlier analysis of 587 of the donors, most TCR beta V segments appeared in productive rearrangements about 87% or about 30% of the time, broadly matching IMGT annotations. Several of the top co-occurrence clusters appeared to be linked to parvovirus B19, influenza, CMV and Epstein-Barr virus, according to a later analysis. Roughly uniform sequencing depth across donors was assumed in presence/absence analyses, although this assumption may not hold. The sequencing pipeline was judged likely to have produced a cluster of highly shared sequence variants as a technical artifact.

The sequence is built from TRBV9 and TRBJ2-5; the D gene is possibly TRBD2, with 6 bases matching. The clonotype originates from a man aged 30 to 39 in good health and CMV-seronegative. The sequenced sample was PBMCs. The bases are TGTGCCAGCAGCCCCGAGGGGCGGGGAGAGACCCAGTACTTC. Protein translation: CASSPEGRGETQYF.